The source of this TCR beta chain is a study of shared clonotypes between healthy human individuals (TCRdb year 2020). Describing the broader study: Three men and a couple of women, aged 18 to 49 years, made up the cohort. Per donor, three plates each were used for CD4 naive and CD4 memory, two for CD8 naive, and one for CD8 memory. Blood TCR repertoires of four to six healthy adults were deeply sequenced to estimate repertoire size and the extent of clonotype sharing between individuals. To increase sequencing depth and limit assay-specific biases, TCR repertoire library preparation and sequencing were carried out by different laboratories using diverse techniques. Per donor, leukapheresis produced somewhere between about 0.94 and 9.5 billion PBMCs.

What the authors observed across the whole study: Estimated clonotype richness was generally larger for naive than for memory subsets. The small number of donors limited the genetic and exposure-history diversity represented. Even with the large sequencing depth, rarefaction of the sorted-subset datasets indicated that sequencing was incomplete. Only blood was sampled, and tissue TCR repertoires likely differ from those in blood. When a few donors were compared, the shared fraction of clonotypes was around 4.6% for naive CD4, 3.5% to 4% for naive CD8, more than 2% for memory CD4, and 0.35% to 0.4% for memory CD8. Higher generation probabilities were observed for clonotypes shared by all four sorted-subset donors than for non-shared clonotypes. Based on pairwise subsampling, the degree of clonotype sharing among donors was expected to be affected by sequencing depth.

Looking up the germline V gene yields CDR1 LGHNA and CDR2 YSLEER. Its CDR3 holds 14 amino acids, cysteine through phenylalanine. The read is trimmed to its CDR3 DNA, 42 bases read in frame from base 1. Clipping removes 2 bases from V and 6 bases from J, with 3 as the unmatched junction base count. Remarks on this clone: Its antigen is not yet known. No clone much larger than this one lies a single base away; base qualities are absent.

For the CD8 naive samples, CD45RO-negative cells were positively selected for CCR7, yielding a CD45RA+CCR7+ population from which TemRA cells were excluded. Healthy HIV-negative adults with no recently reported acute infections or vaccinations were included as donors. All donors were Caucasian adults living in Nashville, Tennessee, USA. Blood was obtained by leukapheresis, after which PBMCs were separated by Ficoll-Histopaque density gradient centrifugation and cryopreserved in liquid nitrogen vapor phase. Analytical flow cytometry was used to check the purity and quantity of every magnetically sorted T cell population. From each sorted fraction, genomic DNA was isolated and quantified by UV absorbance on a Nanodrop 2000c. TCR CDR3 regions were amplified from genomic DNA by multiplex PCR using the deep immunoSEQ assay. Extracted genomic DNA from each cell subset was spread evenly across all wells of several immunoSEQ 96-well plates, with each plate serving as a replicate. For sorted subsets, approximately 200 ng of genomic DNA, equivalent to some 30,000 T cell genomes, went into each replicate PCR. The purified libraries were quantified using a Qubit 3.0 fluorometer, sized with a Bioanalyzer 2100, and then quantified again using the KAPA Library Quantification kit. A separate single-read 150-cycle Illumina NextSeq 550 flow cell was used to sequence each immunoSEQ 96-well plate. Under the source paper's analysis protocol: The immunoSEQ output contained only junctional sequences without quality scores, so filtering could not match that applied to full-length reads. Sequences were annotated with PyIR, a Python wrapper for IgBLAST v1.9, using IMGT germline references to assign V/J genes and CDR3. Reads were removed for weak V/J assignments (E-value above 1e-6), missing CDR3, stop codons, out-of-frame junctions, or ambiguous translated residues. A V3J clonotype was defined by an identical inferred V gene, J gene, and CDR3 amino acid sequence. To compute the percentage overlap between repertoires, the number of shared unique clonotypes was divided by the size of the smaller repertoire. Richness of each repertoire was evaluated using RTK rarefaction, the Chao1 estimator, and Recon v2.1 estimates of unobserved clonotypes. For all TCRbeta clonotypes obtained by the gDNA method from a handful of donors, generation probabilities were computed with OLGA. Sourced from immuneACCESS, this table was stored by TCRdb with only in-frame sequences that have V and J called. A share of the clones is absent; for the studies checked, an unresolved V gene accounts for under half, and the remainder has no known explanation. That table supplies the V and J calls and clone size; D and trimming were determined from the DNA. A total of 700,000 to 950,000 clones appear in this sample, just over 95% of them only once. The ten biggest clones cover approximately 0.2% of the sample.

This chain is built from TRBV4-3 and TRBJ2-2; TRBD2 agrees with 7 junctional bases. The sequence was collected from a man in his thirties or forties in good health. Sample: naive CD8+ T cells sorted from blood. Read against the paper, the sample's cell subset or site label means: CD45RA+CCR7+. CDR3 loop: CASSQSRGAGELFF. The DNA is TGCGCCAGCAGCCAATCTCGGGGGGCCGGGGAGCTGTTTTTT.